This T cell receptor beta chain appears in the sequencing data of a study of shared clonotypes between healthy human individuals. Study context: Each donor contributed plates that comprised three CD4 naive, three CD4 memory, two CD8 naive and one CD8 memory.

Study-level points and caveats: Since donors were few, the genetic and exposure-history diversity represented was limited. Around 5% of naive CD4 clonotypes were common to a handful of donors.

As concerns this clone: Its antigen remains unidentified.

The method was immunoSEQ multiplex PCR; TCRdb's version includes in-frame clones alone and lacks a portion of them. Of about 870,000 clones listed, more than 85% are singletons. The CDR3 sequence is 20 residues long. Germline values: CDR1 SGHVS, CDR2 FQNEAQ. Between the trimmed V and J ends, which lost 0 bases and 1 base, there was a span of 21 bases. The naive CD8 population came from CD45RO-negative cells selected for CCR7, without terminally differentiated effector memory CD45RA+ cells. Each of the donors was a healthy adult who was HIV-negative and had not had a recent acute infection or vaccination.

The V and J genes are TRBV7-8 and TRBJ1-4; D might be TRBD1 (5 bases). This TCR came from a man younger than 45 in good health. Sequenced material: naive CD8+ T cells sorted from blood. CDR3 DNA: TGTGCCAGCAGCTTAGCGAAGGGGCCCGGGGATCCCGGAACTAATGAAAAACTGTTTTTT. Its translation is CASSLAKGPGDPGTNEKLFF.